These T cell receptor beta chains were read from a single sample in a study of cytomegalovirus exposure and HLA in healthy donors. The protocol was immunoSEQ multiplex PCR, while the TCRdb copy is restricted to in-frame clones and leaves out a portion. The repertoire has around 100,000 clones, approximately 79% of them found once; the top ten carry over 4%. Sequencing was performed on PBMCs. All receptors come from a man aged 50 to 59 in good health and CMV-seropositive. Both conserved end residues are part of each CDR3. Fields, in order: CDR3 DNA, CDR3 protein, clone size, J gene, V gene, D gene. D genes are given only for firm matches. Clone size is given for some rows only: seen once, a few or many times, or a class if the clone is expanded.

TGCGCCAGCAGCTTGAACGAGGCAGGGGGCACAGATACGCAGTATTTT,CASSLNEAGGTDTQYF,once,TRBJ2-3,TRBV5-1,-
TGTGCCAGCAGCTCAGACGGAGCCTACGAGCAGTACTTC,CASSSDGAYEQYF,once,TRBJ2-7,TRBV7-9,-
TGCAGCGCAGGAACGGGGAGCGGGGAGCTGTTTTTT,CSAGTGSGELFF,-,TRBJ2-2,TRBV29-1,-
TGTGCCAGTAGTTTGCAGCGGAATCAGCCCCAGCATTTT,CASSLQRNQPQHF,-,TRBJ1-5,TRBV19,-
TGTGCCAGCAGCCTCTCTAGCGGGAGTTACAATGAGCAGTTCTTC,CASSLSSGSYNEQFF,few,TRBJ2-1,TRBV6-4,TRBD2
TGCGCCAGCAGCCAAGTAGCAGAAGGAGAGCAGTACTTC,CASSQVAEGEQYF,-,TRBJ2-7,TRBV4-3,-
TGTGCCAGCAGTCCTCTCCCCACCGGGGAGCTGTTTTTT,CASSPLPTGELFF,many,TRBJ2-2,TRBV28,-
TGTGCCTGGAGCGCAGGATCCTACGAGCAGTACTTC,CAWSAGSYEQYF,-,TRBJ2-7,TRBV30,-
TGTGCCAGCAGTCCCCGGGGGGATCTCCAATCCGGGACCCAGTACTTC,CASSPRGDLQSGTQYF,-,TRBJ2-5,TRBV28,TRBD2
TGTGCCAGCAGTACAGGGAGGGCCTTGGGTACGCAGTATTTT,CASSTGRALGTQYF,-,TRBJ2-3,TRBV6-1,-
TGTGCCGGTGGACTAGCGGGAGGCGAGCAGTACTTC,CAGGLAGGEQYF,few,TRBJ2-7,TRBV13,TRBD2
TGTGCCAGTATCCCAAAGGGTACAGGAATATCAATAACTATGGGCTACACCTTC,CASIPKGTGISITMGYTF,-,TRBJ1-2,TRBV19,-
TGTGCCAGCAGCGCGTCACTAGCGGGAGGGCCTCAGGGGGAGCTGTTTTTT,CASSASLAGGPQGELFF,-,TRBJ2-2,TRBV5-4,TRBD2
TGCGCCAGCAGCTTAACGGCGGGACAGGGCCACGAGCAGTACTTC,CASSLTAGQGHEQYF,once,TRBJ2-7,TRBV5-1,TRBD1
TGTGCCAGTAGGCGTCCCAGGGGGCGTTCCGCCACCGGGGAGCTGTTTTTT,CASRRPRGRSATGELFF,-,TRBJ2-2,TRBV19,TRBD1
TGTGCCAGCAGTCCCCCCGAGGGGACAGGGGGGCGGCAGTTCTTC,CASSPPEGTGGRQFF,-,TRBJ2-1,TRBV28,TRBD1
TGTGCCAGTGGCGCAAAGGGACAGGGGGCGCCTGGAAACACCATATATTTT,CASGAKGQGAPGNTIYF,-,TRBJ1-3,TRBV28,TRBD1
TGTGCCAGCAGTGAAGCGCCAAGGGAGCTGATATTAAACAATGAGCAGTTCTTC,CASSEAPRELILNNEQFF,-,TRBJ2-1,TRBV6-1,-
TGTGCCAGCATCCTTGGAAACACCATATATTTT,CASILGNTIYF,-,TRBJ1-3,TRBV28,-
TGTGCCAGCAGTTCAGGACAGAGCACAGATACGCAGTATTTT,CASSSGQSTDTQYF,-,TRBJ2-3,TRBV28,-
TGTGCCAGCAGCGTAGCCTCCTTTGGACTAGCGGGTTACAATGAGCAGTTCTTC,CASSVASFGLAGYNEQFF,-,TRBJ2-1,TRBV9,TRBD2
TGTGCCTGGAGTGTTGGGACAGGGACTAATCAGCCCCAGCATTTT,CAWSVGTGTNQPQHF,-,TRBJ1-5,TRBV30,TRBD1
TGTGCCTGGACGGACAGGGCTGAAGCTTTCTTT,CAWTDRAEAFF,once,TRBJ1-1,TRBV30,TRBD1
TGTGCCAGCAGCGGACCCGGACGCCGGGACTATCAGCCCCAGCATTTT,CASSGPGRRDYQPQHF,-,TRBJ1-5,TRBV5-6,-
TGCAGCGCGGGAGGAGGGGGCTATGGCTACACCTTC,CSAGGGGYGYTF,-,TRBJ1-2,TRBV29-1,-
TGTGCCAGCAGCTCCAGTTCTAGCACAGATACGCAGTATTTT,CASSSSSSTDTQYF,-,TRBJ2-3,TRBV7-2,-
TGTGCCAGCAGAGCGAACAGGGAAGGCTACACCTTC,CASRANREGYTF,-,TRBJ1-2,TRBV25-1,-
TGTGCCAGCAGTTTAAGACTAGCCGCATCCTACGAGCAGTACTTC,CASSLRLAASYEQYF,-,TRBJ2-7,TRBV6-5,TRBD2
TGTGCCACCGACAGGAGTAGCACCGGGGAGCTGTTTTTT,CATDRSSTGELFF,-,TRBJ2-2,TRBV10-3,-
TGTGCCACCAGCCTTAGCGGGAGGGCCGGAGATACGCAGTATTTT,CATSLSGRAGDTQYF,few,TRBJ2-3,TRBV15,TRBD2
TGTGCCAGCAGCTTATCGGGGGGGCGGGAGACCCAGTACTTC,CASSLSGGRETQYF,once,TRBJ2-5,TRBV7-2,TRBD2
TGCGCCAGCAGCTTGGCCTCGGGAGGTGGGAGCTACGAGCAGTACTTC,CASSLASGGGSYEQYF,-,TRBJ2-7,TRBV5-1,TRBD2
TGTGCCAGTACCAGGGACAGGGGGCCGGTTAGTCAGCCCCAGCATTTT,CASTRDRGPVSQPQHF,-,TRBJ1-5,TRBV19,TRBD1
TGCGCCAGCTCCGGGGGCTACGAGCAGTACTTC,CASSGGYEQYF,-,TRBJ2-7,TRBV10-2,-
TGTGCCAGTAGTTCTCAGACAGGCTATGGCTACACCTTC,CASSSQTGYGYTF,-,TRBJ1-2,TRBV19,-
TGTGCCAGCAGCAAAGGACAGGGGTCCTACGAGCAGTACTTC,CASSKGQGSYEQYF,-,TRBJ2-7,TRBV7-9,TRBD1
TGTGCCAGCTCACTCCGGACGGGAGGGCCTGTTGGCACAGATACGCAGTATTTT,CASSLRTGGPVGTDTQYF,-,TRBJ2-3,TRBV18,TRBD2
TGTGCCAGCAGGGGGCAGGCTGAAGCTTTCTTT,CASRGQAEAFF,-,TRBJ1-1,TRBV28,-
TGTGCCAGTAGTATCATAGGACTGGGACAGGGGACCTTTAGTACTGAAGCTTTCTTT,CASSIIGLGQGTFSTEAFF,-,TRBJ1-1,TRBV19,TRBD1
TGTGCCAGTAGTATATCGGGGGGCTACCCCCATTACGAGCAGTACTTC,CASSISGGYPHYEQYF,-,TRBJ2-7,TRBV19,-
TGTGCCAGCCGACGGGCTGGGAGAGGGTACAATGAGCAGTTCTTC,CASRRAGRGYNEQFF,-,TRBJ2-1,TRBV28,-
TGTGCCAGTAGCACAATGGGAGGGAACGAGCAGTACTTC,CASSTMGGNEQYF,-,TRBJ2-7,TRBV19,TRBD2
TGTGCCAGCAGTTTATCCGGACACAATAATGAAAAACTGTTTTTT,CASSLSGHNNEKLFF,-,TRBJ1-4,TRBV27,-
TGTGCCAGCAGTCCCCTGGGGAGGGAGACCCAGTACTTC,CASSPLGRETQYF,few,TRBJ2-5,TRBV7-2,-
TGCGCCAGCAGCTTAGCGGGAGGGCCGGGAGAGACCCAGTACTTC,CASSLAGGPGETQYF,-,TRBJ2-5,TRBV5-1,TRBD2
TGCAGCGCTCTGGGGCCGGCAGGGTCCCGGGGGGAGCAGTACTTC,CSALGPAGSRGEQYF,-,TRBJ2-7,TRBV29-1,-
TGCGCCAGCAGCCGTCAAACTAGCGGGCATTACAATGAGCAGTTCTTC,CASSRQTSGHYNEQFF,-,TRBJ2-1,TRBV4-3,TRBD2
TGTGCCAGCAGCTTAGGGGCTAGCGGGTATCGTGGTGAGACCCAGTACTTC,CASSLGASGYRGETQYF,-,TRBJ2-5,TRBV7-3,TRBD2
TGTGCCAGCAGCGGTATTCCCTGGGCCAACGTCCTGACTTTC,CASSGIPWANVLTF,-,TRBJ2-6,TRBV9,-
TGTGCCGCCGCTTCTCCTGAGGGCACTGAAGCTTTCTTT,CAAASPEGTEAFF,-,TRBJ1-1,TRBV10-3,-
TGTGCCAGCAGTACGCCGGGCCCAGGAGGGTACAATGAGCAGTTCTTC,CASSTPGPGGYNEQFF,-,TRBJ2-1,TRBV28,-
TGTGCCAGTAGTGGCCAGGGTGTGGAGACCCAGTACTTC,CASSGQGVETQYF,-,TRBJ2-5,TRBV19,-
TGTGCCATCAGCTCCGGGACTACCACTTGGGGGAATGAGCAGTTCTTC,CAISSGTTTWGNEQFF,-,TRBJ2-1,TRBV10-3,TRBD2
TGTGCCAGCAGCTTACCAGGGCTGAGGGGCTACACCTTC,CASSLPGLRGYTF,once,TRBJ1-2,TRBV7-2,-
TGTGCCAGCAGCGTAGCGGTACAGGGACAACAAGAGACCCAGTACTTC,CASSVAVQGQQETQYF,-,TRBJ2-5,TRBV9,-
TGCGCCAGCAGCTTGGGCACCGTGACAGGGGGCCAAGAGACCCAGTACTTC,CASSLGTVTGGQETQYF,-,TRBJ2-5,TRBV5-1,TRBD1